This T cell receptor (beta chain) came from a study of T cells expressing NK-cell markers. After re-calling the 5' RACE reads, TCRdb lists one entry per CDR3 protein, DNA absent. Found here are under 500,000 distinct CDR3 sequences; the top ten clones hold roughly 8%. Germline loops: CDR1 WNHNN, CDR2 SYGVQD (reference sequence). This CDR3 has 15 residues. The source of this sequence is a woman between 18 and 70 years old in good health. The sequencing input was blood T cells: a sorted CD56 or NKG2C T cell subset, CD4+ or CD8+ T cells, or bulk PBMC T cells (not recorded which). The J gene is TRBJ2-1, the V gene TRBV10-1; the D call of TRBD1 rests on TCRdb alone, since no DNA is present to check it. The CDR3 sequence: CASSEGGVEGGEQFF.